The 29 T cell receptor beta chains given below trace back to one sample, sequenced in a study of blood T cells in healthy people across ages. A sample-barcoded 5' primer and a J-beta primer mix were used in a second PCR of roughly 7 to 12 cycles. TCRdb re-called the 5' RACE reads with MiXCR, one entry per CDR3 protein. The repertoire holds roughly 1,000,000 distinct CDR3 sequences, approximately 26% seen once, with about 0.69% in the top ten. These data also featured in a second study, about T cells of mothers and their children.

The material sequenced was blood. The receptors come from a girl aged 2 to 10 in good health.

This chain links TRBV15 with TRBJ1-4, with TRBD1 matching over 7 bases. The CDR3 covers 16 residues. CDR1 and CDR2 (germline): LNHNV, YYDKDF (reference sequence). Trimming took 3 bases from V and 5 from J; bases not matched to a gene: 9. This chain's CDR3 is CATSRLSETGNEKLFF. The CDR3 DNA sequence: TGTGCCACCAGCAGGCTCTCCGAGACAGGGAATGAAAAACTGTTTTTT.

DNA of the CDR3: TGTGCCAGCAGCTTGGTACGGTGGGCGGGAGGAGAGACCCAGTACTTC. Its protein is CASSLVRWAGGETQYF. The rearrangement links TRBV5-6 to TRBJ2-5; 8 bases agree with TRBD2. The CDR3 totals 16 residues. The V and J ends lost 0 bases and 4 bases, in that order; junction bases with no gene match: 8. Per the germline V gene, CDR1 is SGHDT and CDR2 is YYEEEE.

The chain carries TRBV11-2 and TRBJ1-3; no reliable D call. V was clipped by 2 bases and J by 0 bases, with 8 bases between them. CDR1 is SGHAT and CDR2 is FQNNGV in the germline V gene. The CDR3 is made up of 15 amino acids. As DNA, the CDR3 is TGTGCCAGCAGCTTATCGGCAGGCTCTGGAAACACCATATATTTT. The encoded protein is CASSLSAGSGNTIYF. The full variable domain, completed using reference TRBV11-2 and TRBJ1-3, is EAGVAQSPRYKIIEKRQSVAFWCNPISGHATLYWYQQILGQGPKLLIQFQNNGVVDDSQLPKDRFSAERLKGVDSTLKIQPAKLEDSAVYLCASSLSAGSGNTIYFGEGSWLTVV.

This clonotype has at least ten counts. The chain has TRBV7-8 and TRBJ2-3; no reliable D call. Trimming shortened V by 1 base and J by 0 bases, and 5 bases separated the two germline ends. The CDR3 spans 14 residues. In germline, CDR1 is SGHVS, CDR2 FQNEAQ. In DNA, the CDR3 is TGTGCCAGCAGCTTAGTGGGTAGCACAGATACGCAGTATTTT. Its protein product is CASSLVGSTDTQYF.

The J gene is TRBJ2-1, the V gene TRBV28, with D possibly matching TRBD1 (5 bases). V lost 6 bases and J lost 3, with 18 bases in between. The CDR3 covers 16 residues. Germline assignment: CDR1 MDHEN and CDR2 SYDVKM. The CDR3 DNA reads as TGTGCCAGCAGGGACCGCCTGGGGCAGTACTACAATGAGCAGTTCTTC. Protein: CASRDRLGQYYNEQFF.

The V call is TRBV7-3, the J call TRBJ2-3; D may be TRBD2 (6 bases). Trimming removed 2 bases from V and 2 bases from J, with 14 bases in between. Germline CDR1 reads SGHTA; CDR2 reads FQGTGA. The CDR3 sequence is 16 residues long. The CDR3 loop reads CASSLGVAGNTDTQYF. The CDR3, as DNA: TGTGCCAGCAGCTTAGGGGTTGCGGGGAACACAGATACGCAGTATTTT.

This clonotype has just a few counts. Here the CDR3 reads CASIMDSTYNEQFF. The CDR3 DNA reads as TGTGCCAGCATTATGGACTCTACCTACAATGAGCAGTTCTTC. This rearrangement joins TRBV12-3 or TRBV12-4 to TRBJ2-1; D may be TRBD2 (5 bases). Trimming removed 7 bases from V and 2 bases from J, with 12 bases in between. The CDR3 extends over 14 amino acids.

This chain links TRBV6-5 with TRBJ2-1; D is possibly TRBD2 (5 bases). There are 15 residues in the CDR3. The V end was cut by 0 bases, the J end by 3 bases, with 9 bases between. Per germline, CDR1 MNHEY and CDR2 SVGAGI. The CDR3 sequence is CASSYSSEDYNEQFF. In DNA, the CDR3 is TGTGCCAGCAGTTACTCTAGCGAGGACTACAATGAGCAGTTCTTC.

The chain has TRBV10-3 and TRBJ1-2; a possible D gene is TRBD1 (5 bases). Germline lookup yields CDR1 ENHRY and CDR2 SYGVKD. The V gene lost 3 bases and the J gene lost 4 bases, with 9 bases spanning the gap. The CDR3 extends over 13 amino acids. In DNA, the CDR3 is TGTGCCATCAGTGATCGACAGAGCTATGGCTACACCTTC. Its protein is CAISDRQSYGYTF.

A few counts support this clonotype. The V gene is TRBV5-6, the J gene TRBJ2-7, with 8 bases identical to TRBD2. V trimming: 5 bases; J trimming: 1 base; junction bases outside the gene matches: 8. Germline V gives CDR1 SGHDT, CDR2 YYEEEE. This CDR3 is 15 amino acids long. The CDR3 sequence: CASRGTGRGSYEQYF. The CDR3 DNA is TGTGCCAGCAGGGGTACCGGGAGGGGGTCCTACGAGCAGTACTTC.

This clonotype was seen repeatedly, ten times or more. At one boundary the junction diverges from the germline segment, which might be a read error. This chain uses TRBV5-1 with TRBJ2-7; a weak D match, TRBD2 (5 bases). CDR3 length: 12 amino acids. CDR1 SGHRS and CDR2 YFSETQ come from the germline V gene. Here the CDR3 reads CASSLEGVEQYF. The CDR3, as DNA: TGTGCCAGCAGTTTAGAGGGCGTCGAGCAGTACTTC. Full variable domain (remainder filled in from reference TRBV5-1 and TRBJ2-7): KAGVTQTPRYLIKTRGQQVTLSCSPISGHRSVSWYQQTPGQGLQFLFEYFSETQRNKGNFPGRFSGRQFSNSRSEMNVSTLELGDSALYLCASSLEGVEQYFGPGTRLTVT.

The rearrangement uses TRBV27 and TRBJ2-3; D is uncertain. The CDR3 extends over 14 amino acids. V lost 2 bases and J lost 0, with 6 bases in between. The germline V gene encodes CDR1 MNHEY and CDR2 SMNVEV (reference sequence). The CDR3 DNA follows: TGTGCCAGCAGTTTAATAACTAGCACAGATACGCAGTATTTT. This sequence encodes CASSLITSTDTQYF.

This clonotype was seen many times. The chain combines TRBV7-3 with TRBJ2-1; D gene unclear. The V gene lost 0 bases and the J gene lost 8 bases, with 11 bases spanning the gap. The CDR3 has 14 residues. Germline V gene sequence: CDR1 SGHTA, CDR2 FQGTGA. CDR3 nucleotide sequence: TGTGCCAGCAGCTTAACGGGCGGCTCTGATGAGCAGTTCTTC. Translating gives CASSLTGGSDEQFF.

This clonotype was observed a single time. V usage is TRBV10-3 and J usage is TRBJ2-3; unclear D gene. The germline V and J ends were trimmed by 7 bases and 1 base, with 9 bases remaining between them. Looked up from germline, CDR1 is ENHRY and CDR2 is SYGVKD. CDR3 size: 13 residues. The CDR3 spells CAIMGRGTDTQYF. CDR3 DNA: TGTGCCATCATGGGCCGGGGCACAGATACGCAGTATTTT.

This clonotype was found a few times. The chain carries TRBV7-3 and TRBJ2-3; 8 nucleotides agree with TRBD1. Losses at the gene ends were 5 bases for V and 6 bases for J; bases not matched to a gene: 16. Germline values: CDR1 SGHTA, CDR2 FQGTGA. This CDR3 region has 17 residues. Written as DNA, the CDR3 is TGTGCCAGCAGCCTCGAGACAGGGGAAACTAGAGAGGATACGCAGTATTTT. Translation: CASSLETGETREDTQYF.

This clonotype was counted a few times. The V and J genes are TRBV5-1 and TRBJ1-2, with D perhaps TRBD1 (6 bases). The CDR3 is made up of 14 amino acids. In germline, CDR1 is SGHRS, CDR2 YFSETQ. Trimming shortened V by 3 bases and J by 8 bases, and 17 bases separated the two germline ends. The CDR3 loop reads CASSSHLGGYGYTF. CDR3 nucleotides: TGCGCCAGCAGCTCGCACCTAGGGGGTTACGGCTACACCTTC.

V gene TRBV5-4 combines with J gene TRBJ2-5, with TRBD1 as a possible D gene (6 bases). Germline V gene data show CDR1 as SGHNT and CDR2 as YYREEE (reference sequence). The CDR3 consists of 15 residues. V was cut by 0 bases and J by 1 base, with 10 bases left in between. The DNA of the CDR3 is TGTGCCAGCAGCTTGGAGCAGGGGATCCAAGAGACCCAGTACTTC. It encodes CASSLEQGIQETQYF.

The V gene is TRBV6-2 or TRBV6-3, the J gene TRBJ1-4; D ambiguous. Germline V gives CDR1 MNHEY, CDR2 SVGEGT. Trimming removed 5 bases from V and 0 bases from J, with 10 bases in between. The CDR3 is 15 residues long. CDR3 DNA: TGTGCCAGCAGTAACCGGGAACCAACTAATGAAAAACTGTTTTTT. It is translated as CASSNREPTNEKLFF.

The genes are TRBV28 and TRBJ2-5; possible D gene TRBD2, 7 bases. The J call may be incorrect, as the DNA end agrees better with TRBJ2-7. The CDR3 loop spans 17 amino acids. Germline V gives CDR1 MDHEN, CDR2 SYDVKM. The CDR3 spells CASMRAKLAEGAYEQYF. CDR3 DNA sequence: TGTGCCAGCATGAGGGCCAAGCTAGCGGAGGGGGCCTACGAGCAGTACTTC.

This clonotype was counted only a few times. Here the CDR3 reads CASSEASSWDPGQFF. Here the CDR3 DNA reads TGTGCCAGCAGTGAAGCGTCGAGTTGGGACCCCGGGCAGTTCTTC. This chain joins TRBV2 and TRBJ2-1; D is perhaps TRBD1 or TRBD2 (5 bases each). The germline gives CDR1 SNHLY, CDR2 FYNNEI. The CDR3 has 15 residues. V lost 0 bases to trimming and J lost 12 bases, with 18 bases between them.

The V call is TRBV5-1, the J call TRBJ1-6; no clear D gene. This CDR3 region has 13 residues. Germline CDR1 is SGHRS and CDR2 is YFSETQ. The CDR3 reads CATSRDYNSPLHF. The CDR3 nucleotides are TGCGCGACTAGCCGGGATTATAATTCACCCCTCCACTTT. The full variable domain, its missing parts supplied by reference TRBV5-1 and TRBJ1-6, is KAGVTQTPRYLIKTRGQQVTLSCSPISGHRSVSWYQQTPGQGLQFLFEYFSETQRNKGNFPGRFSGRQFSNSRSEMNVSTLELGDSALYLCATSRDYNSPLHFGNGTRLTVT.

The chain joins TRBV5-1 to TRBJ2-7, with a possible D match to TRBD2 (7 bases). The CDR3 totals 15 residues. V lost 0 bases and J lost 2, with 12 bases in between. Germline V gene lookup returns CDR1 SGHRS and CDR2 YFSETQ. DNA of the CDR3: TGCGCCAGCAGCTTGGTTAGGGGGGGGGCCTACGAGCAGTACTTC. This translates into CASSLVRGGAYEQYF.

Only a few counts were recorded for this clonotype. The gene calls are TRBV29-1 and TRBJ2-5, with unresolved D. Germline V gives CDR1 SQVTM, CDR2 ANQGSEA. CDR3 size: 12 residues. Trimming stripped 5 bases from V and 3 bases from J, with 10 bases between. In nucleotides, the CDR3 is TGCAGCGTTAGTCAGGCGGAAGAGACCCAGTACTTC. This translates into CSVSQAEETQYF.

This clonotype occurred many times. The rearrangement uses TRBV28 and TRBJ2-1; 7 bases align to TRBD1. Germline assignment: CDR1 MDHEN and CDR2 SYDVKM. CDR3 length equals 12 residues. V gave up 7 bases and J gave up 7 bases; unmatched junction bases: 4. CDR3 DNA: TGTGCCAGCACCCGACAGGGTAATGAGCAGTTCTTC. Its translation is CASTRQGNEQFF.

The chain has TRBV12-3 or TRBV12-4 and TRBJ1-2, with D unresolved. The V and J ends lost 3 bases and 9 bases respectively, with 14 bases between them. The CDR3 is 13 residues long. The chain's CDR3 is CASSFKPRESYTF. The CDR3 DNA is TGTGCCAGCAGTTTTAAGCCGCGGGAAAGCTACACCTTC.

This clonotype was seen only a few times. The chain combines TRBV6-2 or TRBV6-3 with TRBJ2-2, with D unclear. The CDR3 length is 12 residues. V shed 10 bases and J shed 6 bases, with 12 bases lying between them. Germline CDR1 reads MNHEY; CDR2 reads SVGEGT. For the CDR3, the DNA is TGTGCCACCGTGAACCTCTCCGGGGAGCTGTTTTTT. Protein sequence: CATVNLSGELFF.

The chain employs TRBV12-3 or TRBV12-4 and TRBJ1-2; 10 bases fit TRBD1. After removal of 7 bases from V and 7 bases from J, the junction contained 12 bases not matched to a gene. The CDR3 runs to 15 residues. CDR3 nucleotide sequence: TGTGCCAGCATTGCGACAGGGGGCGAGGTATTTGGCTACACCTTC. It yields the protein CASIATGGEVFGYTF.

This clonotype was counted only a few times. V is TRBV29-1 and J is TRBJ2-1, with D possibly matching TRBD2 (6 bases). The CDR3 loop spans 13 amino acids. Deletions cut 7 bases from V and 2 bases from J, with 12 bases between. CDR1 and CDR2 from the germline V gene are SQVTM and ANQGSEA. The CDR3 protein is CSGGTGPYNEQFF. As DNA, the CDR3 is TGCAGCGGCGGGACGGGACCCTACAATGAGCAGTTCTTC.

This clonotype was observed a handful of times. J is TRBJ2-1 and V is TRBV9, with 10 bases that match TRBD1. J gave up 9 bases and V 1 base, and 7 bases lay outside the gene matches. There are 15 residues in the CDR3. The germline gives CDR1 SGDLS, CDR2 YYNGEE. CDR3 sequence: CASSVRGTGDGEQFF. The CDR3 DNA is TGTGCCAGCAGCGTACGAGGGACAGGGGATGGTGAGCAGTTCTTC.